This is a list of T cell receptor beta chains from one sample in a study of tumor-infiltrating lymphocytes in primary liver carcinoma. TCRdb redid the calling of the multiplex PCR reads with MiXCR, one entry per CDR3 protein. The top ten hold about 6.5% of the sample, which has approximately 330,000 distinct CDR3 sequences, roughly 61% seen once. Source material: peripheral blood. These TCRs come from a man aged 35-49 years with primary liver carcinoma and hepatitis B virus infection. The CDR3 runs from the conserved cysteine through the conserved F or W. A D gene is named only where the DNA matches it firmly. The listing skips clone size in some rows; elsewhere it reads once, few, many or a size class.

d_call	v_call	j_call	clone_size	cdr3_nt	cdr3_aa
TRBD1	TRBV7-9	TRBJ2-7	NA	TGTGCCAGCAGCTCGGACAGGGGTATCGAGCAGTACTTC	CASSSDRGIEQYF
NA	TRBV4-1	TRBJ2-7	many	TGCGCCAGCAGTCCGGGGCAGGGCTCCTACGAGCAGTACTTC	CASSPGQGSYEQYF
NA	TRBV12-3/TRBV12-4	TRBJ2-1	NA	TGTGCCAGCAGCCAGGGTGGTGAGCAGTTCTTC	CASSQGGEQFF
NA	TRBV6-1	TRBJ2-1	NA	TGTGCCATCAGGAAGACGGGAGTTTCCGAGAAGTTCTTC	CAIRKTGVSEKFF
NA	TRBV12-5	TRBJ2-5	NA	TGTGCTAGTGGTTTGTACACTGTCAGGAGTCGTGAGACCCAGTACTTC	CASGLYTVRSRETQYF
TRBD2	TRBV4-1	TRBJ2-7	NA	TGCGGCAGCAGGCTACGGGAGGGAGGGCCAATAAAATACGAGCAGTACTTC	CGSRLREGGPIKYEQYF
NA	TRBV5-4	TRBJ2-7	few	TGTGCCAGCAGCTTGCGGCAGGGGGAGGACGAGCAGTACTTC	CASSLRQGEDEQYF
NA	TRBV11-2	TRBJ2-3	NA	TGTGCCAGCGGCACAAGCGGACTCGGCACAGATACGCGGTATTTT	CASGTSGLGTDTRYF
TRBD1	TRBV11-2	TRBJ2-2	NA	TGTGCCAGCAGCTCGGTGGAGGGGACAGGGGATCACGGGGAGCTGCTTTTT	CASSSVEGTGDHGELLF
NA	TRBV4-2	TRBJ2-5	many	TGTGCCAGCAGCCAGATGACTGGAGAGACCCAGTACTTC	CASSQMTGETQYF
TRBD2	TRBV7-8	TRBJ2-3	NA	TGTGCCAGCAGCGACGGGACTAGCGGGAAGAGAGATATACGGTATTTT	CASSDGTSGKRDIRYF
NA	TRBV15	TRBJ2-5	NA	TGTGCCACCAGCAGAGATGTTGCCCAGGAGACCCAGTACTTC	CATSRDVAQETQYF
NA	TRBV6-6	TRBJ2-7	many	TGTGCCAGCAGTTCCATAAGCCAGGGAGGCCACGAGCAGTACTTC	CASSSISQGGHEQYF
TRBD1	TRBV6-1	TRBJ1-4	many	TGTGCCAGCAGCGCCGACAGGGACGGAAAACTGTTTTTT	CASSADRDGKLFF
TRBD2	TRBV24-1	TRBJ2-1	NA	TGTGCCACCAGTGACGGGGGGCTAGCGGGGGTAAATGAGCAGTTCTTC	CATSDGGLAGVNEQFF
TRBD1	TRBV9	TRBJ2-3	NA	TGTGCCAGCAGCATACGGACAGGGGGAGATACGCAGTATTTT	CASSIRTGGDTQYF
TRBD1	TRBV5-4	TRBJ2-5	NA	TGTGCCAGCAGATTGTTTCAGGACAGGGGGAGAGAGACCCAGTACTTC	CASRLFQDRGRETQYF
TRBD2	TRBV28	TRBJ2-3	NA	TGTGCCAGCCTAAATCTCGGACTAGCGGGAGGGGAAAGTCCAGATACGCAGTATTTT	CASLNLGLAGGESPDTQYF
NA	TRBV29-1	TRBJ1-1	NA	TGCAGCGTAGGTCCAGGGTGGGGGATGAGGACTGAAGCTTTCTTT	CSVGPGWGMRTEAFF
NA	TRBV6-2/TRBV6-3	TRBJ2-4	many	TGTGCCAGCAATAAACAGGAGGGGGCCAAAAACATTCAGTACTTC	CASNKQEGAKNIQYF
TRBD2	TRBV11-2	TRBJ2-1	NA	TGTGCCAGCAGCTGGACTAGCGGGGGCTATGAACAGTTCTTC	CASSWTSGGYEQFF
NA	TRBV5-6	TRBJ2-1	NA	TGTGCCAGCGGCCGGGACGGGAGCTCCTACAATGAGCAGTTCTTC	CASGRDGSSYNEQFF
NA	TRBV18	TRBJ2-5	few	TGTGCCAGCTCACCACCGGCTTGCGGATGGCAAGAGACCCAGTACTTC	CASSPPACGWQETQYF
NA	TRBV30	TRBJ1-2	NA	TGTGCCTGGAGTGAAAGGTGGGTTAACTATGGCTACACCTTC	CAWSERWVNYGYTF
TRBD2	TRBV7-9	TRBJ2-1	NA	TGTGCCAGCAGCCTAACGGCTAGCGGGAATGAGCAGTTCTTC	CASSLTASGNEQFF
NA	TRBV12-3/TRBV12-4	TRBJ2-2	few	TGTGCCAGCAGCCAAGGCCTCACCGGGGAGCTGTTTTTT	CASSQGLTGELFF
TRBD2	TRBV4-3	TRBJ2-1	NA	TGCGTCAGCAGTCAAGACGGACTAGCGGACAATAAGCAGTTCTTC	CVSSQDGLADNKQFF
NA	TRBV4-2	TRBJ1-1	many	TGTGCCAGCAGCCAAAGGGATGAAACTGAAGCTTTCTTT	CASSQRDETEAFF
NA	TRBV11-2	TRBJ2-1	NA	TGTGCCAGCAGCTTAGGACTGGGCTCCTACAATGAGCAGCTATTC	CASSLGLGSYNEQLF
TRBD2	TRBV19	TRBJ2-1	NA	TGTGCCAGTAGTATCCCCGGGGCGGGAGGGCCTCCTGAGCAGTTCTTC	CASSIPGAGGPPEQFF
NA	TRBV7-8	TRBJ2-2	NA	TGTGCCAGCAGCCCTTTACGTGTCACGAACACCGGGGAGCCGTTTTTT	CASSPLRVTNTGEPFF
NA	TRBV30	TRBJ2-6	NA	TGTGCCTGGAGTGTAGGGTCTGGGGCCAACGTCCTGACTTTC	CAWSVGSGANVLTF
NA	TRBV11-2	TRBJ2-1	NA	TGTACCAGCAGCTTAGTTTTCGGGGTTTATGAGCAGTTCTTC	CTSSLVFGVYEQFF
NA	TRBV6-6	TRBJ2-4	few	TGTGCCAGCAGCCCATGGGGGCAGGGGAACACCAAAAACATTCAGTACTTC	CASSPWGQGNTKNIQYF
NA	TRBV5-1	TRBJ2-7	NA	TGCGCCAGCAGCACCACAGGGGAGGGCGAGCAGTACTTC	CASSTTGEGEQYF
NA	TRBV5-6	TRBJ2-5	NA	TGTGCCAGCAGCTTGGGGAGCATCGAGACCCAGTACTTC	CASSLGSIETQYF
NA	TRBV18	TRBJ2-3	few	TGTGCCAGCTCACTCGGAACGGCAGATACGCAGTATTTT	CASSLGTADTQYF
NA	TRBV5-1	TRBJ2-1	few	TGCGCCAGCAGCGAAGGGGTTTCTGTCGATGAGCAGTTCTTC	CASSEGVSVDEQFF
TRBD1	TRBV5-4	TRBJ1-3	NA	TGTGCCAGCAGCTTCCAGGGGGCGGACACCATATATTTT	CASSFQGADTIYF
TRBD2	TRBV6-6	TRBJ2-1	NA	TGTGCCAGCAGTTACTCAGTTAGGACTAGCAGGATTTACAATGAGCGGTTCTTC	CASSYSVRTSRIYNERFF
NA	TRBV12-3/TRBV12-4	TRBJ2-7	many	TGTGCCAGCAGTTTCCAGGGGGGGCACGAGCAGTACTTC	CASSFQGGHEQYF
NA	TRBV6-2/TRBV6-3	TRBJ2-7	NA	TGTGCCAGCAGTTACTCTGCACAGTACGAGCAGTACTTC	CASSYSAQYEQYF
NA	TRBV5-1	TRBJ2-3	NA	TGCGCCAGCAGCTCGGACAGCCGTGTCTTCGATACGCAGTATTTT	CASSSDSRVFDTQYF
NA	TRBV11-2	TRBJ1-4	NA	TGTGCCAGTAGCCCAAGGCCAGATAGGTTGGCTGATGAAAAACTGTTTTTT	CASSPRPDRLADEKLFF
TRBD2	TRBV28	TRBJ2-5	NA	TGTGCCAGCAAAAGGGATAGCGGGGATTTAGAGACCCAGTACTTC	CASKRDSGDLETQYF
NA	TRBV30	TRBJ2-3	once	TGTGCCTGCAAAAGCACCACCCGCTGGGCAGATACGCAGTATTTT	CACKSTTRWADTQYF
NA	TRBV11-2	TRBJ2-5	NA	TGTGCCAGCAGCTTACGCCCCGGTCAGTGCGAAGAGACCCAGTACTTC	CASSLRPGQCEETQYF
NA	TRBV12-3/TRBV12-4	TRBJ2-5	many	TGTGCCGTGACATGGGGAGAGGAGACCCAGTACTTC	CAVTWGEETQYF
TRBD2	TRBV29-1	TRBJ2-2	many	TGCAGCGTTAGTAGCGGGGGCACCGGGGAGCTGTTTTTT	CSVSSGGTGELFF
NA	TRBV10-3	TRBJ2-7	NA	TGTCCCATCAGTGCGTATAGCGACGAGCAGCACTTC	CPISAYSDEQHF
TRBD2	TRBV12-5	TRBJ2-1	few	TGTGCTAGTGGTCTAGGGACTAGCGGGAGGGTAGGTAATGAGCAGTTCTTC	CASGLGTSGRVGNEQFF
TRBD2	TRBV11-2	TRBJ2-3	NA	TGCGCCAGCAGCCAGGGACTAGCGGGAGGTCATACCAGGTATACGCAGTATTTT	CASSQGLAGGHTRYTQYF
NA	TRBV4-3	TRBJ1-1	many	TGCGCCAGCAGCCAAGTAGGACAGATGAACACTGAAGCTTTCTTT	CASSQVGQMNTEAFF
TRBD2	TRBV5-1	TRBJ2-1	NA	TGCGCCAGCCACACCGGGACTAGCGCTTACAATGAGCAGTTCTTC	CASHTGTSAYNEQFF
NA	TRBV6-2/TRBV6-3	TRBJ2-7	NA	TGTGCCAGCAAAAGACTACAGGAGGGCTACGGGCAGTACTTC	CASKRLQEGYGQYF
NA	TRBV11-2	TRBJ2-1	NA	TGTGCCAGCAGCTTATACCGGTTAGTTATTGAGCAGTTCTTT	CASSLYRLVIEQFF
TRBD1	TRBV28	TRBJ2-5	NA	TGTGCCAACAACTTCGGGGACAGGAGACAAGAGACCCAGTACTTC	CANNFGDRRQETQYF
NA	TRBV11-2	TRBJ2-5	NA	TGTACCAGCAGAGCCTTCTGGGGCGGGTCATACCAAGAGACCCAGTACTTC	CTSRAFWGGSYQETQYF
TRBD2	TRBV11-2	TRBJ2-7	NA	TGTGCTAGCAGCTTAGACGCGGGAGAGCACTTC	CASSLDAGEHF